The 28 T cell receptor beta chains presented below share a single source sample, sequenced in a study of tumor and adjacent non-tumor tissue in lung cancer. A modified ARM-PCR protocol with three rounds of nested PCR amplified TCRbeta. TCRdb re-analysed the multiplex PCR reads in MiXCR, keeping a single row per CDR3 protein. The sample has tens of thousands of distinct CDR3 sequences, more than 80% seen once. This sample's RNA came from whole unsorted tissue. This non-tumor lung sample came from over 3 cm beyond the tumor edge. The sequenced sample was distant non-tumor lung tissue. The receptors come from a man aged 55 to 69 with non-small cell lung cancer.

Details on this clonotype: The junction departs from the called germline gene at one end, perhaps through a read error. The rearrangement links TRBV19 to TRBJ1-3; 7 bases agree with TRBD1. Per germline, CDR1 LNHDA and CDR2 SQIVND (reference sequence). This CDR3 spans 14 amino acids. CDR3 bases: TGTGACAGTAGAAGTTCTGGGACAGTTAACACCATATATTTT. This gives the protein CDSRSSGTVNTIYF.

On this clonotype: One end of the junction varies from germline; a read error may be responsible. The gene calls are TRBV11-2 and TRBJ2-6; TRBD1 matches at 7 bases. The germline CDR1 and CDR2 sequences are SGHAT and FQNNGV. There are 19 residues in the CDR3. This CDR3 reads CASSLVRKDRPSGAKVLTF. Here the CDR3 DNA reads TGTGCCAGCAGCTTAGTTCGAAAGGACAGGCCCTCTGGTGCCAAGGTCCTGACTTTC.

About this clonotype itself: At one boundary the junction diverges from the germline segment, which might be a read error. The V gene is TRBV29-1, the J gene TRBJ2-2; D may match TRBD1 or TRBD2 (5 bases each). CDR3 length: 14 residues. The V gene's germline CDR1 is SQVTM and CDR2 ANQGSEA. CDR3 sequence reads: CSVDWQGNTGEPFF. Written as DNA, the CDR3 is TGCAGCGTTGACTGGCAGGGAAACACCGGGGAGCCGTTTTTT.

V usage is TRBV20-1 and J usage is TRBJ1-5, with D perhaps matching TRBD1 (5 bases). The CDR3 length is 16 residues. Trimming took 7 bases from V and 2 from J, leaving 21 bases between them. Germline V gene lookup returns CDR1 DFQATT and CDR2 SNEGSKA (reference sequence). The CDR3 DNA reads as TGCAGTGTCCTCCCGATGGGGCGCGCGGGCAATCAGCCCCAGCATTTT. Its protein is CSVLPMGRAGNQPQHF.

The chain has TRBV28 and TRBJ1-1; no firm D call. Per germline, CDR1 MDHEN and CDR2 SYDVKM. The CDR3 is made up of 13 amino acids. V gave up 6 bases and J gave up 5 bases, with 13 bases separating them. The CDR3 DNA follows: TGTGCCAGCAGCTTACTAGCGAGGACTGAAGCTTTCTTT. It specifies CASSLLARTEAFF.

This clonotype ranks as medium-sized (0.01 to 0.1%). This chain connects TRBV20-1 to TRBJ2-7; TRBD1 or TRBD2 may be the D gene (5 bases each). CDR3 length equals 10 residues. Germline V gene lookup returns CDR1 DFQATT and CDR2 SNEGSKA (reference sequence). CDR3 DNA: TGCAGGGAGAGAGGGGACGAGCAGTACTTC. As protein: CRERGDEQYF.

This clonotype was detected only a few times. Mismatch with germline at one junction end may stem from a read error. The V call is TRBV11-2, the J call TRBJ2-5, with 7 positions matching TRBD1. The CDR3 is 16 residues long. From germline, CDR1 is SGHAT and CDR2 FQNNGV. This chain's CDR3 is CASSSTMRGPKETQYF. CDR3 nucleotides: TGTGCCAGTAGCTCCACAATGAGGGGGCCAAAGGAGACTCAGTATTTC.

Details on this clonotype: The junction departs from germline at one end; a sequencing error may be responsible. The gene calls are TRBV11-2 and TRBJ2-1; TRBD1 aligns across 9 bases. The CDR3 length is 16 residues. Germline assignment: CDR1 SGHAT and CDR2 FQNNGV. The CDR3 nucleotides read TGTGCCTGCAGCGTCGGGGACAGGGTTGACTACAATGAGCAGTTCTTC. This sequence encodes CACSVGDRVDYNEQFF.

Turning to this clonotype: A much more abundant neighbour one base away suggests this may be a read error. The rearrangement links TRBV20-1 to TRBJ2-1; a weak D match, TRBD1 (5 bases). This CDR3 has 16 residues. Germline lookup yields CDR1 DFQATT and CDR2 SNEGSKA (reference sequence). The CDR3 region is CSARHSRQSSYNEQHF. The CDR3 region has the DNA TGCAGTGCTAGGCATAGTAGACAGTCGTCCTACAATGAGCAGCACTTC.

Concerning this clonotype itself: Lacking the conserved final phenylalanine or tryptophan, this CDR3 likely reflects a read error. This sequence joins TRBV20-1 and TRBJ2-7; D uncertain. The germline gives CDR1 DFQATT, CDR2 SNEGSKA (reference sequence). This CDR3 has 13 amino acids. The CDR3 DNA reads TGTAGTGCGTACGCTGCTAGCTCCTACGAGCAGTACTTA. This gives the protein CSAYAASSYEQYL.

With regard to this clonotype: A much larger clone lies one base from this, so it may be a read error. CDR3 protein: CASSVLAGAGNKQFF. Here the CDR3 DNA reads TGTGCCAGCAGCGTACTAGCGGGAGCGGGGAATAAGCAGTTCTTC. This chain links TRBV7-8 with TRBJ2-1, with 11 bases aligning to TRBD2. CDR3 length equals 15 residues. The germline CDR1 and CDR2 sequences are SGHVS and FQNEAQ. The V gene end was trimmed by 5 bases and the J gene end by 11 bases; junction bases not matched to a gene: 11. Based on the CDR3 plus reference TRBV7-8 and TRBJ2-1, the full variable domain is GAGVSQSPRYKVAKRGQDVALRCDPISGHVSLFWYQQALGQGPEFLTYFQNEAQLDKSGLPSDRFFAERPEGSVSTLKIQRTQQEDSAVYLCASSVLAGAGNKQFFGPGTRLTVL.

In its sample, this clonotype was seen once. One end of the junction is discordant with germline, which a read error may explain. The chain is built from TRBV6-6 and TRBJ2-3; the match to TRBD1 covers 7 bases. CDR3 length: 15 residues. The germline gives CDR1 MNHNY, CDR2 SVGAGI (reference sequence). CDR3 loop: CASSITGDRTDTQCF. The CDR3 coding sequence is TGTGCCAGCAGTATTACAGGGGATAGGACAGATACGCAGTGTTTT.

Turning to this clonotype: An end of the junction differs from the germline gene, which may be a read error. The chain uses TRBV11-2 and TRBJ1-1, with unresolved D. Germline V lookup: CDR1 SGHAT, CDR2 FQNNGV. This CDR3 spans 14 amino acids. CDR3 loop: CAGSLDPGYTEAFF. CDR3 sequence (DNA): TGTGCCGGCAGCTTAGATCCCGGGTATACTGAAGCTTTCTTT. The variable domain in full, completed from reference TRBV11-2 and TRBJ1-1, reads EAGVAQSPRYKIIEKRQSVAFWCNPISGHATLYWYQQILGQGPKLLIQFQNNGVVDDSQLPKDRFSAERLKGVDSTLKIQPAKLEDSAVYLCAGSLDPGYTEAFFGQGTRLTVV.

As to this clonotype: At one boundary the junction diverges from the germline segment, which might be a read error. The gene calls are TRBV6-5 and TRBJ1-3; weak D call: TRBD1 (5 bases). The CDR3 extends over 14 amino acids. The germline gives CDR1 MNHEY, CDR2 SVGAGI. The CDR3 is CASSSPLRGNTIYF. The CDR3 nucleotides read TGTGCCAGCAGTTCCCCTTTGAGGGGAAACACAATATATTTT.

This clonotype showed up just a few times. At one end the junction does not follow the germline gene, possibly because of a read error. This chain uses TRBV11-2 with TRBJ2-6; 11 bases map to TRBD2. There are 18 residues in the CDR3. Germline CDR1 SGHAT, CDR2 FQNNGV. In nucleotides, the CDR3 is TGTGTCAGCAGTCCAACTAGCGGGGGAGCCACAGGGGCGAACGTCCTGACTTTC. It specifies CVSSPTSGGATGANVLTF.

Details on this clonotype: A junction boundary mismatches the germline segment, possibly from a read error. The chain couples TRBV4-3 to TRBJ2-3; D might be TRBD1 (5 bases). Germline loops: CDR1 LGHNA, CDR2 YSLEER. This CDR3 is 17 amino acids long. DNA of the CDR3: TGCGCCTGCAGCCAAGAGGCTGCAGGGCTGCGCACAGATATGCAGTATTTT. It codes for CACSQEAAGLRTDMQYF.

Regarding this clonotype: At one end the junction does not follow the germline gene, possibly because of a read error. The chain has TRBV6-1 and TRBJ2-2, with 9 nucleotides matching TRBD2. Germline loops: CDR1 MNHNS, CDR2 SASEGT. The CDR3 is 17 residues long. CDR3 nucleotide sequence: TGTGCCAGCACCCCAAAGGGGTCTCCTCTTTCTAGCGGGGATCTGTTTTTT. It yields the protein CASTPKGSPLSSGDLFF.

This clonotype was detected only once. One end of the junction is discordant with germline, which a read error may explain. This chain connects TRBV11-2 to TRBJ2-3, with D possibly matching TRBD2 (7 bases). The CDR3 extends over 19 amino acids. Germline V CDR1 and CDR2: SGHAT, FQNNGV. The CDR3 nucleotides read TGTGCCAGCAACTTAGTGGGGGGGCGCGGGGGCAAACAGACAGATACGCAGTATTTT. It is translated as CASNLVGGRGGKQTDTQYF.

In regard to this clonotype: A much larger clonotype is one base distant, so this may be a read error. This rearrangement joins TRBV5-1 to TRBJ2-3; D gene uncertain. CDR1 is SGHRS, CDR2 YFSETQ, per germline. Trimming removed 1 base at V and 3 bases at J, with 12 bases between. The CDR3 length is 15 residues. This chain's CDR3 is CASSLTHSRTDTQYF. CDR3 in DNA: TGCGCCAGCAGCTTGACGCACTCTAGGACAGATACGCAGTATTTT.

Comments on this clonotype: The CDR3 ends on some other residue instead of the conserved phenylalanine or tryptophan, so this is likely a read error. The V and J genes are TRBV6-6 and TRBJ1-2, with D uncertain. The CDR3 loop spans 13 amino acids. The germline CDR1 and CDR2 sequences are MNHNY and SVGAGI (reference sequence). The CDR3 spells CASSWAANYGYTI. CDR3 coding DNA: TGTGCCAGCAGTTGGGCAGCTAATTATGGCTACACCATC.

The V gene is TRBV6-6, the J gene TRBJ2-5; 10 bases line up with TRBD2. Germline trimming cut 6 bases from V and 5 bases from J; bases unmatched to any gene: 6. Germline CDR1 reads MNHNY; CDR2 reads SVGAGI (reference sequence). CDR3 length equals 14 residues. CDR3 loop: CASRAGGPKETQYF. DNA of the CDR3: TGTGCCAGCAGAGCGGGGGGGCCGAAGGAGACCCAGTACTTC.

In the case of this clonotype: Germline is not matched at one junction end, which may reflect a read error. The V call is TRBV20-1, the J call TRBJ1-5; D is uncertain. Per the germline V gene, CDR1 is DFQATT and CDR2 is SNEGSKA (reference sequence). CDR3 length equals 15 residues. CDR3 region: CNARDHSSSNQPQHF. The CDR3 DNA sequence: TGCAATGCTAGAGATCACTCCAGCAGTAACCAGCCCCAGCATTTT.

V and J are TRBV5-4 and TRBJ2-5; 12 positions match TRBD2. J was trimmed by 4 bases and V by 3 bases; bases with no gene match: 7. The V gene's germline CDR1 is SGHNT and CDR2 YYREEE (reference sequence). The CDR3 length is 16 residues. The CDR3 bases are TGTGCCAGCAGCTCGGGACTAGCGGGTGGGTTAGAGACCCAGTACTTC. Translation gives CASSSGLAGGLETQYF.

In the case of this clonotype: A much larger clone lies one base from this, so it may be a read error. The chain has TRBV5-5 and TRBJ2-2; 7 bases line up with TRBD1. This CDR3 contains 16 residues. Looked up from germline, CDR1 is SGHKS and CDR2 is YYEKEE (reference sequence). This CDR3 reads CASSPRWLGGTGKLFF. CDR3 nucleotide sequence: TGTGCCAGCAGTCCACGATGGTTAGGGGGCACCGGGAAGCTGTTTTTT.

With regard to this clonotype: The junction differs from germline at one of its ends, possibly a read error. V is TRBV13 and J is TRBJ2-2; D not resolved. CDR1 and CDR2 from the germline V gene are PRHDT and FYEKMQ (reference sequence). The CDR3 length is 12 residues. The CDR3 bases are TGTGCCAGCAGCCGGCCGGCCGGCGAGCTGTCATTT. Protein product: CASSRPAGELSF.

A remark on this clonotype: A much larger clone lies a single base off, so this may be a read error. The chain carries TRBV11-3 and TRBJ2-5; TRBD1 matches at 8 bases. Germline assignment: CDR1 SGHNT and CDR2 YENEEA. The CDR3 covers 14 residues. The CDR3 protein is CVSSKTDREETQHF. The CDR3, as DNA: TGTGTCAGCAGCAAAACGGACAGGGAAGAGACCCAGCACTTC.

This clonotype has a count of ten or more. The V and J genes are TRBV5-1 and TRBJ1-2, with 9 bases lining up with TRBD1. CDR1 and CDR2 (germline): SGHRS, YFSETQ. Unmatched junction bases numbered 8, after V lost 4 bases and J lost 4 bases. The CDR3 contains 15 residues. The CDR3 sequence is CASSLQTGGGYGYTF. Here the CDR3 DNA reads TGCGCCAGCAGCCTACAGACAGGGGGAGGCTATGGCTACACCTTC.

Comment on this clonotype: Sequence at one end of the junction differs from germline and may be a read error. The CDR3 here is CAISEPGTEVLF. The DNA of the CDR3 is TGTGCCATCAGTGAGCCGGGGACTGAAGTTTTATTT. The rearrangement uses TRBV10-3 and TRBJ1-1, with D possibly TRBD1 on 5 matching bases. This CDR3 has 12 amino acids. The germline CDR1 and CDR2 sequences are ENHRY and SYGVKD.